The 22 T cell receptor beta chains presented below share a single source sample, sequenced in a study of control samples from healthy donors and cancer patients. Method: immunoSEQ multiplex PCR; TCRdb's copy keeps in-frame clones and lacks some. The sample comprises about 170,000 clones, approximately 91% of which are singletons, and 2% to 2.5% rests with the top ten. The sample taken for sequencing was blood. These receptors all stem from a woman between 40 and 50 years old in good health.

The rearrangement joins TRBV2 to TRBJ2-1, with TRBD2 matching over 8 bases. After removal of 11 bases from V and 9 bases from J, the junction contained 12 bases not matched to a gene. The CDR3 is made up of 13 amino acids. The germline V gene has CDR1 SNHLY and CDR2 FYNNEI. CDR3 amino acids: CALLVGAGGEQFF. As DNA, the CDR3 is TGTGCCCTACTAGTGGGGGCGGGAGGTGAGCAGTTCTTC.

This clone has a handful of counts. The chain links TRBV6-1 to TRBJ1-3, with D unresolved. Germline CDR1 reads MNHNS; CDR2 reads SASEGT. The CDR3 has 17 amino acids. Between the trimmed V and J ends, which lost 3 bases and 0 bases, there was a span of 15 bases. Written as DNA, the CDR3 is TGTGCCAGCAGTGAGTATAATTACGGTACCTCTGGAAACACCATATATTTT. Protein: CASSEYNYGTSGNTIYF.

The rearrangement links TRBV19 to TRBJ1-5; a possible D gene is TRBD1 (5 bases). The CDR3 extends over 16 amino acids. Trimming took off 5 bases at V and 0 bases at J, with 14 bases between the two ends. CDR1 LNHDA and CDR2 SQIVND come from the germline V gene (reference sequence). The DNA of the CDR3 is TGTGCCAGTAGTCCCCGGACATATGATAGCAATCAGCCCCAGCATTTT. Translating it yields CASSPRTYDSNQPQHF.

The chain employs TRBV5-6 and TRBJ2-3; TRBD1 matches at 7 bases. Germline trimming cut 4 bases from V and 2 bases from J; bases unmatched to any gene: 16. The CDR3 is 18 amino acids. Germline assignment: CDR1 SGHDT and CDR2 YYEEEE. CDR3 nucleotide sequence: TGTGCCAGCAGCCCTTATGGCCGGGACAGCAGCCCCACAGATACGCAGTATTTT. Residues: CASSPYGRDSSPTDTQYF.

The chain uses TRBV2 and TRBJ2-2; weak D call: TRBD1 (5 bases). Germline V CDR1 and CDR2: SNHLY, FYNNEI. The CDR3 length is 15 residues. V lost 3 bases and J 4 bases, leaving 12 bases between the germline ends. CDR3 nucleotide sequence: TGTGCCAGCAGTGAGTGGGGCATAGCCACCGGGGAGCTGTTTTTT. Its translation is CASSEWGIATGELFF. Combining the CDR3 with reference TRBV2 and TRBJ2-2 gives the whole variable domain EPEVTQTPSHQVTQMGQEVILRCVPISNHLYFYWYRQILGQKVEFLVSFYNNEISEKSEIFDDQFSVERPDGSNFTLKIRSTKLEDSAMYFCASSEWGIATGELFFGEGSRLTVL.

This chain connects TRBV5-1 to TRBJ2-5, with D perhaps matching TRBD2 (5 bases). Germline V gene lookup returns CDR1 SGHRS and CDR2 YFSETQ. V lost 7 bases to trimming and J lost 5 bases, with 15 bases between them. The CDR3 contains 13 residues. This CDR3 is CASRSSNGETQYF. Here the CDR3 DNA reads TGCGCCAGCCGATCTAGCAACGGTGAGACCCAGTACTTC. Supplemented by reference TRBV5-1 and TRBJ2-5, the full variable domain reads KAGVTQTPRYLIKTRGQQVTLSCSPISGHRSVSWYQQTPGQGLQFLFEYFSETQRNKGNFPGRFSGRQFSNSRSEMNVSTLELGDSALYLCASRSSNGETQYFGPGTRLLVL.

This chain connects TRBV28 to TRBJ1-1; possibly TRBD1 for D (6 bases). This CDR3 comprises 15 residues. The ends were cut back, 7 bases at V and 3 bases at J, with 18 bases in the middle. Germline lookup yields CDR1 MDHEN and CDR2 SYDVKM. CDR3 nucleotide sequence: TGTGCCAGCACCTCTGCGGGGGCCGGGGACACTGAAGCTTTCTTT. It is translated as CASTSAGAGDTEAFF.

The chain joins TRBV10-1 to TRBJ2-1, with 10 bases that match TRBD2. Germline values: CDR1 WNHNN, CDR2 SYGVQD (reference sequence). V lost 2 bases and J lost 0; bases outside the gene matches: 4. This CDR3 has 17 residues. The CDR3 sequence is CASSEVASGGSYNEQFF. The CDR3 region has the DNA TGCGCCAGCAGTGAGGTGGCTAGCGGGGGCTCCTACAATGAGCAGTTCTTC.

This sequence joins TRBV11-3 and TRBJ1-3; 12 nucleotides line up with TRBD1. The CDR3 is 19 amino acids. Germline V gene data show CDR1 as SGHNT and CDR2 as YENEEA. Germline trimming cut 7 bases from V and 2 bases from J; bases unmatched to any gene: 15. The CDR3 here is CASNHLGQGAFLPGNTIYF. For the CDR3, the DNA is TGTGCCAGCAACCACTTGGGACAGGGGGCCTTCTTGCCTGGAAACACCATATATTTT.

The chain employs TRBV12-3 or TRBV12-4 and TRBJ1-1, with unresolved D. Trimming stripped 5 bases from V and 0 bases from J, with 7 bases between. This CDR3 contains 13 residues. CDR3 sequence: CASSHTLNTEAFF. For the CDR3, the DNA is TGTGCCAGCAGTCATACACTGAACACTGAAGCTTTCTTT.

The V call is TRBV6-5, the J call TRBJ1-5; D is ambiguous. Germline V lookup: CDR1 MNHEY, CDR2 SVGAGI. V lost 4 bases and J lost 4, with 11 bases in between. CDR3 size: 14 residues. The CDR3 coding sequence is TGTGCCAGCAGTTCAACGTTTGGGAATCAGCCCCAGCATTTT. Protein: CASSSTFGNQPQHF.

This chain joins TRBV5-6 and TRBJ2-7; D is unresolved. Trimming pared 4 bases from V and 3 bases from J, leaving 29 bases between. The CDR3 extends over 19 amino acids. Germline V lookup: CDR1 SGHDT, CDR2 YYEEEE. CDR3 in amino acids: CASSPLNSRPLHPYYEQYF. The CDR3 coding sequence is TGTGCCAGCAGCCCCTTAAATTCTCGACCCTTACATCCCTACTACGAGCAGTACTTC. The whole variable domain, remainder taken from reference TRBV5-6 and TRBJ2-7, is DAGVTQSPTHLIKTRGQQVTLRCSPKSGHDTVSWYQQALGQGPQFIFQYYEEEERQRGNFPDRFSGHQFPNYSSELNVNALLLGDSALYLCASSPLNSRPLHPYYEQYFGPGTRLTVT.

This chain uses TRBV4-1 with TRBJ1-2; D gene ambiguous. Germline CDR1 reads MGHRA; CDR2 reads YSYEKL. The V gene lost 0 bases and the J gene lost 1 base, with 9 bases spanning the gap. CDR3 length: 15 amino acids. The CDR3 reads CASSQDRGVNYGYTF. The CDR3 DNA follows: TGCGCCAGCAGCCAAGATAGAGGAGTTAACTATGGCTACACCTTC.

This clone was found once. The chain employs TRBV14 and TRBJ1-1, with D unclear. Trimming cost V 4 bases and J 0 bases, with 12 bases left between them. The CDR3 is 15 residues long. The germline V gene has CDR1 SGHDN and CDR2 FVKESK. Written as DNA, the CDR3 is TGTGCCAGCAGCCTAACGGGCGGCTTGAACACTGAAGCTTTCTTT. Protein sequence: CASSLTGGLNTEAFF.

The CDR3 nucleotides are TGTGCCAGCAGTTTCGAGACCCCTCGCGGCTACACCTTC. It encodes CASSFETPRGYTF. The chain joins TRBV6-5 to TRBJ1-2; no definite D call. Trimming took 4 bases from V and 8 from J, leaving 14 bases between them. The germline V gene has CDR1 MNHEY and CDR2 SVGAGI. CDR3 length: 13 residues.

J is TRBJ1-1 and V is TRBV4-1; 12 bases map to TRBD1. Germline CDR1 MGHRA, CDR2 YSYEKL. This CDR3 has 16 amino acids. J lost 5 bases, V lost 3 bases, and 7 bases had no gene match. The CDR3 region has the DNA TGCGCCAGCAGCCACCTGGGACAGGGGGCAAGGACTGAAGCTTTCTTT. As protein: CASSHLGQGARTEAFF.

This clone was recorded only once. Other DNA sequences in this specimen translate into the identical CDR3. The chain is built from TRBV5-1 and TRBJ2-2; D is possibly TRBD2 (5 bases). The germline gives CDR1 SGHRS, CDR2 YFSETQ. The V end was cut by 1 base, the J end by 0 bases, with 10 bases between. The CDR3 is 16 residues long. The CDR3 DNA sequence: TGCGCCAGCAGCTTGTCCGGGAATACGAACACCGGGGAGCTGTTTTTT. Amino acids: CASSLSGNTNTGELFF.

The gene calls are TRBV18 and TRBJ2-5; D is uncertain. This CDR3 contains 14 residues. The germline V and J ends were trimmed by 2 bases and 1 base, with 8 bases remaining between them. The V gene's germline CDR1 is KGHSH and CDR2 LQKENI. The CDR3 region has the DNA TGTGCCAGCTCACCATCCTCCACCCAAGAGACCCAGTACTTC. Its protein product is CASSPSSTQETQYF.

This chain uses TRBV13 with TRBJ1-6; D is unresolved. The ends were cut back, 0 bases at V and 7 bases at J, with 1 base in the middle. CDR1 and CDR2 (germline): PRHDT, FYEKMQ (reference sequence). This CDR3 has 12 residues. CDR3: CASSLGNSPLHF. DNA of the CDR3: TGTGCCAGCAGCTTAGGGAATTCACCCCTCCACTTT.

This rearrangement joins TRBV7-6 to TRBJ2-1; 12 bases match TRBD2. The CDR3 is made up of 16 amino acids. Germline V CDR1 and CDR2: SGHVS, FNYEAQ. The J segment lost 4 bases and the V segment lost 4 bases, leaving 5 bases of the junction unmatched. CDR3 coding DNA: TGTGCCAGCAGCTCGACTAGCGGGGGTGCTTACAATGAGCAGTTCTTC. It is translated as CASSSTSGGAYNEQFF.

The V and J genes are TRBV3-1 (or the pseudogene TRBV3-2) and TRBJ1-4; 7 bases match TRBD1. The junction had 7 bases not matched to a gene; V was cut back by 6 bases and J by 0 bases. This CDR3 is 16 amino acids long. In germline, CDR1 is LGHDT, CDR2 YNNKEL (reference sequence). The CDR3 region has the DNA TGTGCCAGCAGTAGGGGACAGCCGGCAACTAATGAAAAACTGTTTTTT. Protein sequence: CASSRGQPATNEKLFF.

This CDR3 reads CASSRGLAGGDTQYF. The CDR3, as DNA: TGCGCCAGCAGCCGCGGACTAGCGGGGGGAGATACGCAGTATTTT. The chain joins TRBV5-1 to TRBJ2-3, with 14 positions matching TRBD2. V was pared by 4 bases and J by 5 bases, with 3 bases of the junction left unmatched. The CDR3 consists of 15 residues. Per germline, CDR1 SGHRS and CDR2 YFSETQ.